This T cell receptor beta chain was documented in a study of immune cell composition in non-small cell lung cancer. As for the study in general: Lung adenocarcinoma or squamous carcinoma made up most tumours. Whole-study results and caveats: Tumour TCR-beta clonality showed no significant link to smoking pack-years.

The normal lung sample lay at least 3 cm, and maximally far, from the tumour. V lost 5 bases and J lost 8; bases outside the gene matches: 10. The germline V gene has CDR1 MNHNY and CDR2 SVGAGI (reference sequence). The CDR3 spans 14 residues. The table came from immunoSEQ multiplex PCR; TCRdb's copy has only in-frame clones and leaves some out. The table includes roughly 16,000 clones, about 80% detected once. This clone is medium-sized in the sample. The antigen is undetermined. This sample also belongs to another study, concerning CD4 T cells in lung cancer. In that study: Before blood donation, patients had received platinum chemotherapy among other treatments.

Sample: non-adjacent lung tissue. This receptor was obtained from a human donor with non-small cell lung cancer. The rearrangement joins TRBV6-6 to TRBJ2-3, with 7 bases matching TRBD2. The CDR3 spells CASSRERGDSTQYF. The CDR3 DNA reads TGTGCCAGCAGTCGAGAGCGGGGCGACAGTACGCAGTATTTT.